These 13 T cell receptor beta chains came from one sample sequenced in a study of T cells after yellow fever vaccination (dated by TCRdb to the late 2010s). The protocol used for the library was 5' RACE. The data were produced on an Illumina HiSeq 2500. Clones were called with MiXCR by TCRdb after fastp trimmed the public reads at Q25, and only in-frame beta chains were retained. Every distinct CDR3 protein forms one entry, paired with its most common genes and DNA. The sample data list 450,000 to 600,000 distinct CDR3 sequences, and approximately 12% of these were observed just once. The ten top clones hold about an eighth of the sample. Reading the label with the study, this specimen's treatment or condition is: live attenuated yellow fever vaccine strain. The sample was PBMCs, taken on the day of the yellow fever booster vaccination. These receptors were collected from a man between 25 and 39 years old who received the YFV17D yellow fever vaccine.

The chain recombines TRBV7-6 with TRBJ1-1, with D possibly TRBD1 on 5 matching bases. The germline V gene encodes CDR1 SGHVS and CDR2 FNYEAQ. V gave up 5 bases and J gave up 1 base, with 11 bases separating them. This CDR3 spans 14 amino acids. The DNA for the CDR3 is TGTGCCAGCAGCCCCATGGGGGGGAACACTGAAGCTTTCTTT. Its protein product is CASSPMGGNTEAFF. Full variable domain (outside the CDR3, taken from reference TRBV7-6 and TRBJ1-1): GAGVSQSPRYKVTKRGQDVALRCDPISGHVSLYWYRQALGQGPEFLTYFNYEAQQDKSGLPNDRFSAERPEGSISTLTIQRTEQRDSAMYRCASSPMGGNTEAFFGQGTRLTVV.

This clonotype has a handful of counts. This rearrangement joins TRBV5-1 to TRBJ2-7; possible D gene TRBD1, 5 bases. Germline loops: CDR1 SGHRS, CDR2 YFSETQ. The CDR3 sequence is 14 residues long. Trimming removed 4 bases at V and 1 base at J, with 12 bases between. The chain's CDR3 is CASSEDSWSYEQYF. CDR3 in DNA: TGCGCCAGCAGCGAAGACAGCTGGTCCTACGAGCAGTACTTC.

V is TRBV2 and J is TRBJ2-2; the match to TRBD2 covers 7 bases. The V gene's germline CDR1 is SNHLY and CDR2 FYNNEI. With V trimmed by 3 bases and J by 8 bases, 15 bases remained unmatched. The CDR3 covers 17 residues. The CDR3 bases are TGTGCCAGCAGTGAGCGGGAGACTAGTTTCGGACGTGGGGAGCTGTTTTTT. Amino acids: CASSERETSFGRGELFF.

The chain recombines TRBV7-7 with TRBJ1-6; TRBD1 aligns across 8 bases. Germline CDR1 reads SSHAT; CDR2 reads FNYEAQ (reference sequence). The CDR3 extends over 20 amino acids. The CDR3 bases are TGTCCTAGCAGCTCACCCAAAATAGCGCGACAGGGGATGGATAATTCACCCCTCCACTTT. It specifies CPSSSPKIARQGMDNSPLHF.

V gene TRBV4-3 combines with J gene TRBJ2-3, with 7 bases aligning to TRBD2. The V gene end was trimmed by 0 bases and the J gene end by 0 bases; junction bases not matched to a gene: 6. The germline gives CDR1 LGHNA, CDR2 YSLEER. This CDR3 contains 17 residues. CDR3 in amino acids: CASSQDVDSGSTDTQYF. CDR3 DNA sequence: TGCGCCAGCAGCCAAGATGTGGATAGCGGGAGCACAGATACGCAGTATTTT.

In its sample, this clonotype was seen a few times. The genes are TRBV5-1 and TRBJ2-1, with D possibly being TRBD2 (6 bases). V shed 3 bases and J shed 7 bases, with 11 bases lying between them. The CDR3 runs to 13 residues. Germline assignment: CDR1 SGHRS and CDR2 YFSETQ. In DNA form, the CDR3 reads TGCGCCAGCAGCTGGGGGGATAGAAATGAGCAGTTCTTC. Translation: CASSWGDRNEQFF.

The chain is built from TRBV7-3 and TRBJ2-6; D is undetermined. The CDR3 loop spans 16 amino acids. Germline values: CDR1 SGHTA, CDR2 FQGTGA. The V and J ends lost 5 bases and 0 bases respectively, with 11 bases between them. The CDR3 nucleotides are TGTGCCAGCAGCCTCCCCGGGCTCTCTGGGGCCAACGTCCTGACTTTC. Translating it yields CASSLPGLSGANVLTF.

V gene TRBV7-2 combines with J gene TRBJ2-1; D gene uncertain. Germline values: CDR1 SGHTA, CDR2 FQGNSA. The CDR3 consists of 14 residues. Deletions cut 1 base from V and 6 bases from J, with 10 bases between. The CDR3 DNA reads TGTGCCAGCAGCTTAGTCTCTAGTGCCAATGAGCAGTTCTTC. The encoded protein is CASSLVSSANEQFF.

This clonotype has ten or more counts. This chain connects TRBV30 to TRBJ2-5; unclear D gene. This CDR3 is built from 13 residues. Germline V gene data show CDR1 as GTSNPN and CDR2 as SVGIG (reference sequence). V lost 1 base, J lost 1 base, and 7 bases lay in between. The CDR3 loop is CAWSGVSQETQYF. DNA for the CDR3: TGTGCCTGGAGTGGAGTGTCCCAAGAGACCCAGTACTTC.

The V call is TRBV7-9, the J call TRBJ2-7, with 8 bases lining up with TRBD2. This CDR3 comprises 13 residues. Germline V gene lookup returns CDR1 SEHNR and CDR2 FQNEAQ (reference sequence). V shed 5 bases, J shed 3 bases, and the junction held 3 bases outside the gene matches. CDR3 sequence: CASSGTSYYEQYF. CDR3 DNA: TGTGCCAGCAGCGGGACTAGTTACTACGAGCAGTACTTC.

This clonotype was seen repeatedly, ten times or more. The chain couples TRBV5-1 to TRBJ2-4, with D possibly matching TRBD2 (7 bases). The CDR3 is 17 amino acids. Germline V gives CDR1 SGHRS, CDR2 YFSETQ. V lost 3 bases, J lost 0 bases, and 16 bases lay in between. CDR3 region: CASSWGGGGLAKNIQYF. DNA of the CDR3: TGCGCCAGCAGCTGGGGCGGGGGCGGACTAGCCAAAAACATTCAGTACTTC.

The chain couples TRBV5-1 to TRBJ1-1; possible D gene TRBD1, 6 bases. With 0 bases removed from V and 4 bases from J, the gap between germline ends came to 13 bases. From germline, CDR1 is SGHRS and CDR2 YFSETQ. The CDR3 sequence is 15 residues long. In DNA, the CDR3 is TGCGCCAGCAGCTTGGTGGGTGGGGGGCCCACTGAAGCTTTCTTT. Its translation is CASSLVGGGPTEAFF.

The gene calls are TRBV7-9 and TRBJ2-7; D remains ambiguous. The CDR3 sequence is 14 residues long. The V end lost 4 bases, the J end lost 9 bases, and 19 bases lay between the germline ends. Germline CDR1 SEHNR, CDR2 FQNEAQ (reference sequence). The CDR3 coding sequence is TGTGCCAGCAGCTCGCATATGGAACCGGACGGGCAGTACTTC. It codes for CASSSHMEPDGQYF.